Each of the 26 T cell receptor beta chains below was sequenced from the same sample in a study of CD8 T cells in ankylosing spondylitis. TCRdb fed the 5' RACE reads into MiXCR, producing one record per CDR3 protein. Of under 300,000 distinct CDR3 sequences in the sample, roughly 18% were seen once. The material sequenced was blood, either unsorted or a sorted T cell fraction (not recorded which). The source is a male donor with ankylosing spondylitis or in good health (not recorded which).

The genes are TRBV7-6 and TRBJ2-1; 9 bases fit TRBD2. This CDR3 is built from 16 residues. Germline assignment: CDR1 SGHVS and CDR2 FNYEAQ. Unmatched junction bases numbered 10, after V lost 2 bases and J lost 8 bases. CDR3 coding DNA: TGTGCCAGCAGCTTATTAGCGGGAGTGGGGGCCGATGAGCAGTTCTTC. Translating gives CASSLLAGVGADEQFF. The variable domain in full, completed from reference TRBV7-6 and TRBJ2-1, reads GAGVSQSPRYKVTKRGQDVALRCDPISGHVSLYWYRQALGQGPEFLTYFNYEAQQDKSGLPNDRFSAERPEGSISTLTIQRTEQRDSAMYRCASSLLAGVGADEQFFGPGTRLTVL.

A few counts support this clonotype. This sequence joins TRBV9 and TRBJ2-1; D not certain. The CDR3 contains 13 residues. Trimming removed 0 bases from V and 10 bases from J, with 11 bases in between. CDR1 and CDR2 (germline): SGDLS, YYNGEE. In DNA, the CDR3 is TGTGCCAGCAGCGTAGGGGATATGGGGGAGCAGTTCTTC. This sequence encodes CASSVGDMGEQFF.

The rearrangement joins TRBV5-6 to TRBJ2-7; unclear D gene. CDR3 length equals 12 residues. V lost 3 bases and J lost 4, with 8 bases in between. Looked up from germline, CDR1 is SGHDT and CDR2 is YYEEEE. CDR3: CASSYLTYEQYF. CDR3 nucleotide sequence: TGTGCCAGCAGCTACCTTACATACGAGCAGTACTTC.

The chain has TRBV27 and TRBJ2-3; 9 nucleotides agree with TRBD2. CDR1 and CDR2 (germline): MNHEY, SMNVEV (reference sequence). The CDR3 length is 18 residues. Trimming took 5 bases from V and 0 from J; bases not matched to a gene: 12. CDR3 bases: TGTGCCAGCAGTCCCTTTTTGCGGGAGGGGGCTAGCACAGATACGCAGTATTTT. Residues: CASSPFLREGASTDTQYF.

V is TRBV4-2 and J is TRBJ2-1; D may match TRBD1 or TRBD2 (6 bases each). Between the trimmed V and J ends, which lost 0 bases and 2 bases, there was a span of 17 bases. The CDR3 contains 18 residues. Looked up from germline, CDR1 is LGHNA and CDR2 is YNFKEQ. CDR3 DNA: TGTGCCAGCAGCCAAGACCCCCTCGGGCGGGACACCTACAATGAGCAGTTCTTC. It is translated as CASSQDPLGRDTYNEQFF.

The V call is TRBV6-1, the J call TRBJ2-1; 7 bases are shared with TRBD1. V trimming: 6 bases; J trimming: 3 bases; junction bases outside the gene matches: 2. Germline CDR1 reads MNHNS; CDR2 reads SASEGT. This CDR3 spans 13 amino acids. The CDR3 DNA reads as TGTGCCAGCAGAGACAGGGACTACAATGAGCAGTTCTTC. Translating it yields CASRDRDYNEQFF.

This clonotype was seen a few times. V usage is TRBV6-5 and J usage is TRBJ2-4; TRBD2 is a possible D gene (6 bases). CDR3 length equals 14 residues. Germline V CDR1 and CDR2: MNHEY, SVGAGI. Trimming stripped 3 bases from V and 1 base from J, with 7 bases between. CDR3 coding DNA: TGTGCCAGCAGTTATGGGGGGGCCAAAAACATTCAGTACTTC. It codes for CASSYGGAKNIQYF.

There are a few counts of this clonotype. The genes are TRBV4-3 and TRBJ2-7; 11 positions match TRBD2. The CDR3 is 17 residues long. The germline V gene encodes CDR1 LGHNA and CDR2 YSLEER. V was clipped by 1 base and J by 5 bases; unmatched bases: 10. This CDR3 reads CASSQVHPLAGGHEQYF. CDR3 bases: TGCGCCAGCAGCCAAGTACATCCCCTAGCGGGAGGTCACGAGCAGTACTTC.

The V call is TRBV4-3, the J call TRBJ1-1; 7 bases line up with TRBD1. J lost 6 bases, V lost 4 bases, and 11 bases had no gene match. Germline CDR1 and CDR2: LGHNA and YSLEER. The CDR3 runs to 15 residues. The CDR3 DNA follows: TGCGCCAGCAGCCCCCGTGCAGGGGGGAGCGCTGAAGCTTTCTTT. This gives the protein CASSPRAGGSAEAFF.

The chain uses TRBV12-3 or TRBV12-4 and TRBJ1-2; D possibly corresponds to TRBD1 (6 bases). The CDR3 spans 14 residues. Between the trimmed V and J ends, which lost 8 bases and 1 base, there was a span of 14 bases. CDR3 region: CASQGHSLNYGYTF. The CDR3 DNA is TGTGCCAGCCAGGGACATAGTCTTAACTATGGCTACACCTTC.

Here the CDR3 DNA reads TGCAGCGTTGACCCTTCAATGGGCGGAGCCGCTGAAGCTTTCTTT. It encodes CSVDPSMGGAAEAFF. The chain recombines TRBV29-1 with TRBJ1-1; no definite D call. Trimming cost V 3 bases and J 6 bases, with 20 bases left between them. The CDR3 runs 15 residues. Germline-derived CDR1 and CDR2 are SQVTM and ANQGSEA.

The sample holds many counts of this clonotype. The CDR3 region is CATSDLARGLSSGRANEQFF. The CDR3 DNA follows: TGTGCCACCAGTGATTTGGCCAGGGGGTTGTCTAGCGGGAGGGCCAATGAGCAGTTCTTC. The chain recombines TRBV24-1 with TRBJ2-1, with TRBD2 matching over 12 bases. Germline assignment: CDR1 KGHDR and CDR2 SFDVKD. The CDR3 has 20 residues. After removal of 0 bases from V and 6 bases from J, the junction contained 14 bases not matched to a gene.

This clonotype occurred many times. The V gene is TRBV10-2, the J gene TRBJ2-7; D might be TRBD1 (6 bases). CDR3 length: 15 amino acids. Germline V gene sequence: CDR1 WSHSY, CDR2 SAAADI. Trimming shortened V by 5 bases and J by 3 bases, and 17 bases separated the two germline ends. The CDR3 spells CASSFLGRGYYEQYF. The CDR3 region has the DNA TGCGCCAGCAGTTTCCTGGGCAGGGGATACTACGAGCAGTACTTC.

This clonotype was counted ten times or more. CDR3 sequence: CASSVAVAGAYEQYF. Here the CDR3 DNA reads TGTGCCAGCAGCGTAGCAGTAGCGGGAGCATACGAGCAGTACTTC. This chain joins TRBV9 and TRBJ2-7; 9 nucleotides align to TRBD2. Germline V gene data show CDR1 as SGDLS and CDR2 as YYNGEE. The CDR3 runs 15 residues. V lost 0 bases to trimming and J lost 4 bases; unmatched junction nucleotides: 5.

The V and J genes are TRBV20-1 and TRBJ2-1; D gene unclear. V lost 3 bases and J lost 4, with 10 bases in between. There are 13 residues in the CDR3. Germline CDR1 reads DFQATT; CDR2 reads SNEGSKA (reference sequence). The CDR3 protein is CSASSLGYNEQFF. CDR3 DNA: TGCAGTGCTAGCTCCTTAGGATACAATGAGCAGTTCTTC.

The V and J genes are TRBV10-3 and TRBJ2-1; 13 bases are a match to TRBD2. The length of the CDR3 is 16 residues. Trimming at V came to 3 bases and at J to 7 bases, leaving 6 bases not matched to a gene. Germline V lookup: CDR1 ENHRY, CDR2 SYGVKD. The CDR3 spells CAISDLGLAGPNEQFF. The CDR3 DNA reads as TGTGCCATCAGTGATTTGGGACTAGCGGGACCGAATGAGCAGTTCTTC.

This clonotype was found a few times. V gene TRBV6-1 combines with J gene TRBJ2-2; D gene uncertain. Germline V lookup: CDR1 MNHNS, CDR2 SASEGT. The CDR3 totals 13 residues. With 0 bases removed from V and 7 bases from J, the gap between germline ends came to 6 bases. CDR3 in DNA: TGTGCCAGCAGTGAAGCGCGAGTCGGGGAGCTGTTTTTT. It translates to CASSEARVGELFF.

The chain recombines TRBV29-1 with TRBJ2-7; D possibly matches TRBD1 or TRBD2 (5 bases each). The V end was cut by 7 bases, the J end by 0 bases, with 13 bases between. The germline V gene has CDR1 SQVTM and CDR2 ANQGSEA. CDR3 size: 13 residues. Written as DNA, the CDR3 is TGCAGCGCAGGGACGGAGAGCTCCTACGAGCAGTACTTC. As protein: CSAGTESSYEQYF.

This clonotype was detected only a few times. The rearrangement links TRBV29-1 to TRBJ2-3; 10 bases are shared with TRBD2. Germline V gives CDR1 SQVTM, CDR2 ANQGSEA. The CDR3 extends over 16 amino acids. V gave up 6 bases and J gave up 3 bases; unmatched junction bases: 12. The CDR3 sequence: CSVQDPASGSTDTQYF. CDR3 DNA sequence: TGCAGCGTCCAAGATCCGGCTAGCGGGAGTACAGATACGCAGTATTTT.

J is TRBJ2-5 and V is TRBV20-1; D is ambiguous. Deletions cut 1 base from V and 5 bases from J, with 14 bases between. The CDR3 is made up of 14 amino acids. Germline CDR1 DFQATT, CDR2 SNEGSKA (reference sequence). CDR3 nucleotide sequence: TGCAGTGCTAGAGGGGAACGGTCCAAGGAGACCCAGTACTTC. This gives the protein CSARGERSKETQYF.

Only a few counts were recorded for this clonotype. This chain connects TRBV12-3 or TRBV12-4 to TRBJ2-3, with 10 bases lining up with TRBD1. J lost 4 bases, V lost 6 bases, and 7 bases had no gene match. The CDR3 contains 15 residues. For the CDR3, the DNA is TGTGCCAGCAGGCACGGGACAGGGGTTTCAGATACGCAGTATTTT. It is translated as CASRHGTGVSDTQYF.

This clonotype showed up just a few times. This chain uses TRBV27 with TRBJ1-5, with TRBD1 identical over 7 bases. V lost 1 base to trimming and J lost 11 bases; unmatched junction nucleotides: 8. The CDR3 contains 14 residues. The germline CDR1 and CDR2 sequences are MNHEY and SMNVEV (reference sequence). This chain's CDR3 is CASSLFPTGESQHF. Here the CDR3 DNA reads TGTGCCAGCAGTTTATTCCCAACAGGGGAATCCCAGCATTTT.

This clonotype was seen a handful of times. The V call is TRBV27, the J call TRBJ1-5; a weak D match, TRBD1 (6 bases). The CDR3 extends over 14 amino acids. Trimming took off 6 bases at V and 5 bases at J, with 14 bases between the two ends. Germline V gene sequence: CDR1 MNHEY, CDR2 SMNVEV (reference sequence). CDR3 sequence reads: CASRETGLYQPQHF. CDR3 nucleotide sequence: TGTGCCAGCAGGGAGACAGGCCTCTATCAGCCCCAGCATTTT.

This clonotype was detected a few times. V is TRBV7-9 and J is TRBJ1-5; D unresolved. The germline gives CDR1 SEHNR, CDR2 FQNEAQ (reference sequence). This CDR3 has 12 amino acids. V was pared by 4 bases and J by 4 bases, with 5 bases between. The CDR3 DNA reads as TGTGCCAGCAGCTCCTTAAATCAGCCCCAGCATTTT. Translating it yields CASSSLNQPQHF.

Ten or more counts support this clonotype. The chain carries TRBV4-1 and TRBJ2-3; no definite D call. In germline, CDR1 is MGHRA, CDR2 YSYEKL. With 1 base removed from V and 0 bases from J, the gap between germline ends came to 2 bases. The CDR3 is 13 residues long. The CDR3 is CASSQGSTDTQYF. The CDR3 DNA is TGCGCCAGCAGCCAAGGGAGCACAGATACGCAGTATTTT.

A word on this clonotype: A single base separates this from a much larger clone, so it may be a read error. This chain links TRBV12-3 or TRBV12-4 with TRBJ2-3; 7 bases match TRBD2. Trimming cost V 8 bases and J 3 bases; bases outside gene matches: 8. This CDR3 spans 14 amino acids. For the CDR3, the DNA is TGTGCCAGCGCCCGGGGAGGGGAAACAGATACGCAGTATTTT. It specifies CASARGGETDTQYF.